Sequencing of this TCR beta chain was carried out in a study of response to subunit inactivated influenza vaccine. Study-wide points: The authors suggested that every seasonal influenza vaccination recruits few new T cells.

TCRdb re-analysed the RT-PCR reads in MiXCR, keeping a single row per CDR3 protein. In the table there are 300,000 to 350,000 distinct CDR3 sequences, roughly 22% of which are singletons. Regarding this clonotype: As yet, its antigen is unknown.

This TCR was sampled from a man aged 50 to 75 who received an inactivated influenza vaccine. Sequenced material: PBMCs from blood, taken about 19 months after vaccination.

The DNA of the CDR3 is TGTGCCAGCAGTTTATCAGGACAGAATGGCTACACCTTC. As protein: CASSLSGQNGYTF. This sequence joins TRBV12-3 or TRBV12-4 and TRBJ1-2, with D tentatively TRBD1 (6 bases). V lost 2 bases to trimming and J lost 6 bases, with 10 bases between them. The CDR3 totals 13 residues.